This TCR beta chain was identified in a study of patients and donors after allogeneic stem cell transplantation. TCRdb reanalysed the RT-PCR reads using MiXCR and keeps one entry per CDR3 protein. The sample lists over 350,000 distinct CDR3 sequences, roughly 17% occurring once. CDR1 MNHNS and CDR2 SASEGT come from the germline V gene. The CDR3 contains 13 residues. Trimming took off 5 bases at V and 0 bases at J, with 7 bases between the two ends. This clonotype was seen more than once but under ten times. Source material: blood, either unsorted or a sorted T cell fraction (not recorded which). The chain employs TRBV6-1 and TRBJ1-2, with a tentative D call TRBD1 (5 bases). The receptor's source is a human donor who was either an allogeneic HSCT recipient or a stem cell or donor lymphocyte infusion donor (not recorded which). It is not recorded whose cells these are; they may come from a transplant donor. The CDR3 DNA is TGTGCCAGCAGTCTGGACACTAACTATGGCTACACCTTC. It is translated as CASSLDTNYGYTF.